This T cell receptor (beta chain) was found in a study of blood T cell repertoires in COVID-19. In the study's own analysis: Estimates of nucleated cell counts were drawn from the amplification of reference gene primers. Sequencing was performed with immunoSEQ multiplex PCR; in TCRdb, only in-frame clones are kept and a portion is missing. From that table come the V and J calls and clone size; the DNA was used to work out D and trimming. The sample holds roughly 290,000 clones, 80% to 90% seen once. Germline assignment: CDR1 SGHNT and CDR2 YENEEA. CDR3 length: 13 amino acids. V shed 4 bases and J 3 bases; nucleotides not matched to a gene: 3. Participant-given clinical history determined each cohort assignment. Recovered status in Cohort 3 required two negative PCRs, clearance, or symptom resolution.

Input material: PBMCs or T cells enriched from blood (not recorded which). This TCR was sampled from a woman younger than 45 who had recovered from COVID-19. The rearrangement links TRBV11-3 to TRBJ2-7, with 7 bases lining up with TRBD1. In DNA, the CDR3 is TGTGCCAGCAGCTCCCGGGACAGCTACGAGCAGTACTTC. Its protein is CASSSRDSYEQYF. The whole variable domain, filled in from reference TRBV11-3 and TRBJ2-7, reads EAGVVQSPRYKIIEKKQPVAFWCNPISGHNTLYWYLQNLGQGPELLIRYENEEAVDDSQLPKDRFSAERLKGVDSTLKIQPAELGDSAVYLCASSSRDSYEQYFGPGTRLTVT.